The clone carrying this T cell receptor (beta chain) has only a few counts. Its specificity is not known. The data were taken from a study of cytomegalovirus exposure and HLA in healthy donors. Findings and limits, study-wide: Analyzed later, association rates of TCRs varied across HLA loci, with DRB1 most and HLA-C fewest. In all likelihood, a cluster of highly shared sequence variants was a sequencing artifact. Specificity for CMV antigens was confirmed in vitro for a few of the CMV-associated chains.

The PCR had 60 Vbeta and 13 Jbeta primers. Original methodology: Some 10 million of some 80 million unique TCR beta chains were shared, per a later count. TCRdb's copy holds only in-frame clones and misses some; the assay was immunoSEQ multiplex PCR. For V, J and clone size, that table is used; D and trimming come from the DNA. The sample holds around 98,000 clones, under 70% seen once. Germline V CDR1 and CDR2: MNHEY, SMNVEV (reference sequence). V dropped 5 bases and J dropped 5 bases, with 13 bases sitting between them. This CDR3 has 13 amino acids. This clonotype originated in a man aged 45-60 years in good health and CMV-seronegative. The V call is TRBV27, the J call TRBJ2-7; D may be TRBD1 (5 bases). Sequencing input: PBMCs. The DNA for the CDR3 is TGTGCCAGCAGTGGGGCGGCCAGGCACGAGCAGTACTTC. Its protein product is CASSGAARHEQYF.